Below, 32 T cell receptor beta chains from the same sample are listed, as sequenced in a study of T-cell memory formation after mild COVID-19. MiXCR, run by TCRdb on the 5' RACE reads, gives a single entry per CDR3 protein. Among more than 110,000 distinct CDR3 sequences listed, about 14% were seen once. The sample comprised PBMCs or a T cell subset sorted from them (not recorded which). The receptors come from an adult woman who had mild COVID-19 (a few samples of this study predate the infection). Cell type and time point are not known.

This clonotype was recorded many times. The V call is TRBV7-9, the J call TRBJ2-7; 8 bases map to TRBD1. The germline V gene has CDR1 SEHNR and CDR2 FQNEAQ (reference sequence). V shed 5 bases and J 6 bases; nucleotides not matched to a gene: 9. CDR3 size: 14 residues. The CDR3 coding sequence is TGTGCCAGCAGCCCAGGACAGGGCTTCAGCGAGCAGTACTTC. Translated, it gives CASSPGQGFSEQYF.

By sample fraction, this clonotype is medium-sized (0.01 to 0.1%). The V gene is TRBV20-1, the J gene TRBJ2-1; D possibly uses TRBD1 or TRBD2 (6 bases each). Germline CDR1 and CDR2: DFQATT and SNEGSKA (reference sequence). V was clipped by 8 bases and J by 0 bases, with 23 bases between them. CDR3 length: 17 residues. The CDR3 DNA sequence: TGCAGTCCAAGGGACTCGGGGGCCGTTGCCTCCTACAATGAGCAGTTCTTC. The encoded protein is CSPRDSGAVASYNEQFF.

CDR3 sequence: CASSLAAGTSGNTIYF. As DNA, the CDR3 is TGCGCCAGCAGCTTGGCCGCGGGGACCTCTGGAAACACCATATATTTT. The chain uses TRBV5-1 and TRBJ1-3, with D possibly TRBD1 on 5 matching bases. V lost 0 bases to trimming and J lost 0 bases, with 10 bases between them. The germline V gene encodes CDR1 SGHRS and CDR2 YFSETQ. The CDR3 consists of 16 residues.

This clonotype was counted a few times. This chain links TRBV20-1 with TRBJ1-4; D uncertain. The germline V gene encodes CDR1 DFQATT and CDR2 SNEGSKA (reference sequence). Trimming took 0 bases from V and 5 from J, leaving 16 bases between them. The CDR3 sequence is 16 residues long. Here the CDR3 reads CSARDRDWGLNEKLFF. The CDR3 DNA follows: TGCAGTGCTAGAGATCGGGATTGGGGTTTAAATGAAAAACTGTTTTTT.

This rearrangement joins TRBV5-1 to TRBJ1-1, with D unclear. CDR3 length equals 14 residues. With 2 bases removed from V and 0 bases from J, the gap between germline ends came to 8 bases. Germline CDR1 is SGHRS and CDR2 is YFSETQ. CDR3: CASSFGSMNTEAFF. CDR3 sequence (DNA): TGCGCCAGCAGCTTTGGGAGTATGAACACTGAAGCTTTCTTT. Combining the CDR3 with reference TRBV5-1 and TRBJ1-1 gives the whole variable domain KAGVTQTPRYLIKTRGQQVTLSCSPISGHRSVSWYQQTPGQGLQFLFEYFSETQRNKGNFPGRFSGRQFSNSRSEMNVSTLELGDSALYLCASSFGSMNTEAFFGQGTRLTVV.

V is TRBV12-3 or TRBV12-4 and J is TRBJ1-4; no definite D call. V was clipped by 5 bases and J by 7 bases, with 17 bases between them. The CDR3 is 15 amino acids. The CDR3 region has the DNA TGTGCCAGCAGTGGATCGGTGTGGGATCCTGAAAAACTGTTTTTT. Translation gives CASSGSVWDPEKLFF.

A few counts support this clonotype. The rearrangement links TRBV20-1 to TRBJ1-1; 8 positions match TRBD1. The CDR3 is 17 amino acids. Germline values: CDR1 DFQATT, CDR2 SNEGSKA (reference sequence). Trimming removed 6 bases from V and 5 bases from J; junction bases left unmatched: 20. The CDR3 protein is CSAREGGQGLFMTEAFF. The CDR3 nucleotides are TGCAGTGCCCGAGAGGGAGGACAGGGATTGTTTATGACTGAAGCTTTCTTT.

The chain carries TRBV4-1 and TRBJ2-7; the D is unclear. Trimming stripped 3 bases from V and 0 bases from J, with 12 bases between. CDR1 and CDR2 (germline): MGHRA, YSYEKL. CDR3 length: 15 residues. The CDR3 coding sequence is TGCGCCAGCAGCCAGTCTGGCTACAGCTCCTACGAGCAGTACTTC. Translated, it gives CASSQSGYSSYEQYF.

This clonotype has more than one count but fewer than ten. J is TRBJ1-2 and V is TRBV11-2; the D gene is possibly TRBD1 (5 bases). CDR3 length equals 13 residues. V was clipped by 5 bases and J by 6 bases, with 13 bases between them. Germline values: CDR1 SGHAT, CDR2 FQNNGV. The CDR3 protein is CASSHGTWDGYTF. The DNA of the CDR3 is TGTGCCAGCAGCCACGGGACTTGGGATGGCTACACCTTC.

This clonotype was observed a few times. The gene calls are TRBV7-2 and TRBJ2-1; D perhaps matches TRBD2 (6 bases). V was shortened by 1 base and J by 4 bases, with 14 bases between the two germline ends. The CDR3 covers 16 residues. The germline V gene has CDR1 SGHTA and CDR2 FQGNSA. The CDR3 nucleotides are TGTGCCAGCAGCTTAGAAGGAGGGCCCCCGTACAATGAGCAGTTCTTC. It translates to CASSLEGGPPYNEQFF.

The rearrangement uses TRBV2 and TRBJ2-7, with 7 bases matching TRBD1. CDR3 length: 14 residues. Germline assignment: CDR1 SNHLY and CDR2 FYNNEI. The V gene end was trimmed by 8 bases and the J gene end by 1 base; junction bases not matched to a gene: 8. For the CDR3, the DNA is TGTGCCAGCGCTGGGACAGCCCTTTCCTACGAGCAGTACTTC. Translated, it gives CASAGTALSYEQYF.

The chain uses TRBV4-2 and TRBJ2-7; no clear D. The germline V and J ends were trimmed by 0 bases and 4 bases, with 7 bases remaining between them. The CDR3 sequence is 13 residues long. Germline V gene sequence: CDR1 LGHNA, CDR2 YNFKEQ. This CDR3 is CASSQDLSYEQYF. For the CDR3, the DNA is TGTGCCAGCAGCCAAGATCTATCTTACGAGCAGTACTTC.

This clonotype showed up just a few times. The chain employs TRBV7-9 and TRBJ2-1; TRBD1 aligns across 7 bases. Trimming cost V 6 bases and J 3 bases; bases outside gene matches: 11. Looked up from germline, CDR1 is SEHNR and CDR2 is FQNEAQ (reference sequence). This CDR3 has 16 amino acids. Here the CDR3 reads CASRHPGQPLYNEQFF. The CDR3 DNA sequence: TGTGCCAGCAGGCACCCGGGACAGCCCCTCTACAATGAGCAGTTCTTC.

V and J are TRBV20-1 and TRBJ1-2; D is unclear. This CDR3 region has 13 residues. V was cut by 5 bases and J by 7 bases, with 17 bases left in between. Germline CDR1 is DFQATT and CDR2 is SNEGSKA (reference sequence). The CDR3: CSALIDVPPGYTF. In DNA form, the CDR3 reads TGCAGTGCTCTGATTGACGTACCTCCTGGCTACACCTTC.

The chain links TRBV27 to TRBJ2-5; 11 bases match TRBD2. Germline V lookup: CDR1 MNHEY, CDR2 SMNVEV (reference sequence). The ends lost 0 bases at V and 1 base at J; junction bases unmatched: 13. The CDR3 consists of 20 residues. The chain's CDR3 is CASSLSGGPTGTSGQETQYF. DNA of the CDR3: TGTGCCAGCAGTTTATCGGGGGGGCCGACCGGGACTAGCGGCCAAGAGACCCAGTACTTC.

This chain links TRBV20-1 with TRBJ2-7, with D perhaps TRBD2 (7 bases). The CDR3 has 16 residues. Germline assignment: CDR1 DFQATT and CDR2 SNEGSKA (reference sequence). V was trimmed by 0 bases and J by 9 bases, leaving 24 bases between them. The CDR3 DNA follows: TGCAGTGCTAGAGATACCGGGACACCCAGCGGGGCATGGCAGTACTTC. As protein: CSARDTGTPSGAWQYF.

The chain uses TRBV23-1 and TRBJ2-2, with D maybe TRBD2 (6 bases). TRBV23-1 carries the ORF label, with uncertain function. CDR3 size: 16 residues. Trimming pared 1 base from V and 3 bases from J, leaving 12 bases between. The CDR3 spells CASSQCRLGDTGELFF. The CDR3 region has the DNA TGCGCCAGCAGTCAATGTCGACTAGGGGACACCGGGGAGCTGTTTTTT.

This clonotype was found a few times. V gene TRBV5-6 combines with J gene TRBJ2-3; a possible D gene is TRBD1 (6 bases). This CDR3 is 15 amino acids long. Germline loops: CDR1 SGHDT, CDR2 YYEEEE. V was shortened by 2 bases and J by 2 bases, with 12 bases between the two germline ends. The CDR3 protein is CASSFGGGLTDTQYF. The CDR3 DNA follows: TGTGCCAGCAGCTTTGGGGGCGGACTCACAGATACGCAGTATTTT.

This clonotype was recorded a few times. The chain couples TRBV24-1 to TRBJ2-1, with D perhaps matching TRBD2 (6 bases). The CDR3 loop spans 16 amino acids. V dropped 4 bases and J dropped 2 bases, with 14 bases sitting between them. Looked up from germline, CDR1 is KGHDR and CDR2 is SFDVKD. The CDR3 region is CATSDPGGGAYNEQFF. CDR3 bases: TGTGCCACCAGTGACCCCGGGGGTGGAGCCTACAATGAGCAGTTCTTC.

This clonotype was seen a handful of times. The rearrangement joins TRBV6-5 to TRBJ2-7, with 7 positions matching TRBD1. This CDR3 has 15 amino acids. Germline V CDR1 and CDR2: MNHEY, SVGAGI. J lost 7 bases, V lost 0 bases, and 9 bases had no gene match. The chain's CDR3 is CASSYSLTGTGEQYF. Written as DNA, the CDR3 is TGTGCCAGCAGTTACTCGTTGACAGGGACGGGGGAGCAGTACTTC.

The V call is TRBV4-1, the J call TRBJ1-1; no reliable D call. V was cut by 0 bases and J by 2 bases, with 10 bases left in between. The CDR3 is 15 residues long. Germline V CDR1 and CDR2: MGHRA, YSYEKL. The CDR3 sequence is CASSQELNTNTEAFF. In DNA, the CDR3 is TGCGCCAGCAGCCAAGAATTAAACACAAACACTGAAGCTTTCTTT.

The sample holds a few counts of this clonotype. J is TRBJ2-1 and V is TRBV5-4, with 7 positions matching TRBD2. This CDR3 is 19 amino acids long. V shed 2 bases and J 8 bases; nucleotides not matched to a gene: 22. Germline V CDR1 and CDR2: SGHNT, YYREEE (reference sequence). The CDR3 is CASSFLRLAVISWIDEQFF. The CDR3 nucleotides read TGTGCCAGCAGCTTTCTGCGCCTAGCGGTGATCTCGTGGATCGATGAGCAGTTCTTC.

This clonotype occurred a few times. The chain combines TRBV25-1 with TRBJ1-6, with D perhaps matching TRBD1 (5 bases). This CDR3 is 15 amino acids long. Germline CDR1 and CDR2: MGHDK and SYGVNS. V was clipped by 6 bases and J by 5 bases, with 14 bases between them. CDR3 sequence: CASRRDSLNNSPLHF. CDR3 in DNA: TGTGCCAGCAGAAGAGACAGTCTGAATAATTCACCCCTCCACTTT.

This clonotype was counted a few times. The chain couples TRBV5-6 to TRBJ1-1; no firm D call. The ends were cut back, 1 base at V and 0 bases at J, with 19 bases in the middle. The CDR3 loop spans 18 amino acids. Germline V lookup: CDR1 SGHDT, CDR2 YYEEEE. The CDR3 spells CASSLLQRHVIMNTEAFF. CDR3 DNA: TGTGCCAGCAGCTTGTTACAACGACACGTAATCATGAACACTGAAGCTTTCTTT.

This clonotype was picked up many times. V and J are TRBV6-5 and TRBJ1-2; 9 bases line up with TRBD1. CDR3 size: 14 residues. V trimming: 3 bases; J trimming: 2 bases; junction bases outside the gene matches: 1. CDR1 MNHEY and CDR2 SVGAGI come from the germline V gene. The CDR3 sequence: CASSYGTGNYGYTF. The CDR3 bases are TGTGCCAGCAGTTATGGGACAGGGAACTATGGCTACACCTTC.

Only a few counts were recorded for this clonotype. The chain links TRBV4-1 to TRBJ2-7; no definite D call. The CDR3 has 14 residues. V lost 0 bases and J 0 bases, leaving 6 bases between the germline ends. Germline loops: CDR1 MGHRA, CDR2 YSYEKL. CDR3 in DNA: TGCGCCAGCAGCCAAGAAGGCAGCTCCTACGAGCAGTACTTC. Its translation: CASSQEGSSYEQYF.

The rearrangement joins TRBV18 to TRBJ1-2, with no clear D. The CDR3 extends over 14 amino acids. Per germline, CDR1 KGHSH and CDR2 LQKENI. V was cut by 3 bases and J by 4 bases, with 12 bases left in between. The CDR3 DNA reads as TGTGCCAGCTCACCGGTTGGAGGTAGCTATGGCTACACCTTC. Translation gives CASSPVGGSYGYTF.

This clonotype came up a few times. This sequence joins TRBV4-3 and TRBJ2-1; either TRBD1 or TRBD2 may supply D (6 bases each). Germline CDR1 LGHNA, CDR2 YSLEER. This CDR3 contains 16 residues. Trimming took 0 bases from V and 11 from J, leaving 20 bases between them. CDR3 residues: CASSQETGRGGIKQFF. In nucleotides, the CDR3 is TGCGCCAGCAGCCAAGAAACGGGAAGAGGGGGGATTAAGCAGTTCTTC.

The chain couples TRBV13 to TRBJ2-3; D is uncertain. The germline V and J ends were trimmed by 5 bases and 2 bases, with 5 bases remaining between them. The CDR3 is made up of 12 amino acids. Germline V gene data show CDR1 as PRHDT and CDR2 as FYEKMQ (reference sequence). CDR3 amino acids: CASSGHTDTQYF. Here the CDR3 DNA reads TGTGCCAGCAGCGGCCACACAGATACGCAGTATTTT.

This clonotype was counted between two and nine times. The chain couples TRBV6-5 to TRBJ1-1; TRBD1 might be the D (5 bases). V was cut by 7 bases and J by 6 bases, with 18 bases left in between. The CDR3 runs 14 residues. Germline V gives CDR1 MNHEY, CDR2 SVGAGI. CDR3 sequence reads: CASNPARETPEAFF. Here the CDR3 DNA reads TGTGCCAGCAACCCGGCCAGGGAGACTCCTGAAGCTTTCTTT.

The chain uses TRBV29-1 and TRBJ2-5; the D is unclear. V was cut by 6 bases and J by 7 bases, with 24 bases left in between. The CDR3 spans 15 residues. Per the germline V gene, CDR1 is SQVTM and CDR2 is ANQGSEA. The CDR3 DNA reads TGCAGCGTCGTACTGCCGAGCAGCGCGGAGTGGACCCAGTACTTC. As protein: CSVVLPSSAEWTQYF.

This clonotype appeared a few times. This chain links TRBV7-6 with TRBJ2-7, with D perhaps TRBD1 (5 bases). The germline CDR1 and CDR2 sequences are SGHVS and FNYEAQ. The CDR3 has 16 amino acids. The V and J ends lost 0 bases and 5 bases respectively, with 17 bases between them. CDR3: CASSLAGQVDFHEQYF. The CDR3 DNA reads TGTGCCAGCAGCTTAGCGGGGCAGGTAGACTTCCACGAGCAGTACTTC.